This TCR beta chain was documented in a study of CD8+ T cells in alopecia areata. The wider study: Treatment of the treated patients consisted of oral tofacitinib, 5 to 10 mg twice daily.

Treatment meaning: oral pan-JAK inhibitor, 5-10 mg twice daily. Peripheral blood, together with lesional scalp punch biopsies, was collected from alopecia areata patients. Overall study results and limits: In scalp and blood during tofacitinib, many expanded lesional clones persisted. Resident alphabeta T cells of normal skin are also sequenced in scalp samples.

It was cDNA, reverse transcribed from extracted RNA, that served as the sequencing template. The table came from immunoSEQ multiplex PCR; TCRdb's copy has only in-frame clones and leaves some out. Among about 140,000 clones listed, roughly 82% were seen once. Concerning this clone: The target antigen is unknown.

The receptor was derived from a human donor with alopecia areata. This specimen consisted of CD8+ T cells sorted from blood, obtained at week 4, from a patient treated with tofacitinib.

CDR3 nucleotides: TGTGCCAGCAGCTTTTCCTGGGGGGACGGACCCTCCTACGAGCAGTACTTC. Translating it yields CASSFSWGDGPSYEQYF. This chain joins TRBV5-6 and TRBJ2-5, with D possibly matching TRBD2 (6 bases). Gene TRBJ2-7 matches the end of the DNA better, so the J call may be wrong. The CDR3 contains 17 residues. Germline V CDR1 and CDR2: SGHDT, YYEEEE.